Listed below are T cell receptor beta chains from one sample, sequenced in a study of blood T cell repertoires in COVID-19. Data came from immunoSEQ multiplex PCR; TCRdb stores just in-frame clones and leaves some out. The table records tens of thousands of clones, about 80% of them present only once. The sequenced sample consisted of peripheral blood. Receptors originate from a man between 65 and 80 years old with acute or convalescent COVID-19. Both conserved end residues are part of each CDR3. The order of the fields is J gene, D gene, CDR3 length, V gene, clone size, CDR3 DNA, CDR3 protein. D genes are given only for firm matches. Only some rows state a clone size, as once, few, many or a class for expanded clones.

j_gene: TRBJ1-2; d_gene: NA; len: 10; v_gene: TRBV12-3/TRBV12-4; abundance: NA; CDR3nt: TGCCCCCCGGGGGGGGGTGGCTACACCTTC; CDR3aa: CPPGGGGYTF
j_gene: TRBJ1-1; d_gene: NA; len: 14; v_gene: TRBV19; abundance: NA; CDR3nt: TGTGCCAGCCGGAGTACTAACTTGAACACTGAAGCTTTCTTT; CDR3aa: CASRSTNLNTEAFF
j_gene: TRBJ2-3; d_gene: NA; len: 14; v_gene: TRBV3-1/TRBV3-2; abundance: NA; CDR3nt: TGTGCCAGCAGCCAGGAGGCCCAGGCAGATACGCAGTATTTT; CDR3aa: CASSQEAQADTQYF
j_gene: TRBJ1-1; d_gene: NA; len: 12; v_gene: TRBV18; abundance: NA; CDR3nt: TGTGCCAGCTCACCACGGGCCACTGAAGCTTTCTTT; CDR3aa: CASSPRATEAFF
j_gene: TRBJ1-1; d_gene: TRBD1; len: 15; v_gene: TRBV10-3; abundance: NA; CDR3nt: TGTGCCATCACAGGGGGCGGGCTGGGAAACACTGAAGCTTTCTTT; CDR3aa: CAITGGGLGNTEAFF
j_gene: TRBJ1-1; d_gene: NA; len: 11; v_gene: TRBV28; abundance: NA; CDR3nt: TGTGCCAGCTTTATGAACACTGAAGCTTTCTTT; CDR3aa: CASFMNTEAFF
j_gene: TRBJ2-7; d_gene: TRBD1; len: 16; v_gene: TRBV6-1; abundance: NA; CDR3nt: TGTGCCAGCAGTGGGGGGGGGACAGGGGGGACCTACGAGCAGTACTTC; CDR3aa: CASSGGGTGGTYEQYF
j_gene: TRBJ1-6; d_gene: NA; len: 13; v_gene: TRBV12-3/TRBV12-4; abundance: NA; CDR3nt: TGTGCCAGCAGTTCCGACAGAGTTTCACCCCTCCACTTT; CDR3aa: CASSSDRVSPLHF
j_gene: TRBJ2-2; d_gene: TRBD2; len: 17; v_gene: TRBV30; abundance: many; CDR3nt: TGTGCCTGGAGTGAGGCTAGCGGGACCCTGAACACCGGGGAGCTGTTTTTT; CDR3aa: CAWSEASGTLNTGELFF
j_gene: TRBJ2-7; d_gene: NA; len: 15; v_gene: TRBV19; abundance: few; CDR3nt: TGTGCCAGTAGTCCCCCAGGTTCCAGCTCCTACGAGCAGTACTTC; CDR3aa: CASSPPGSSSYEQYF
j_gene: TRBJ2-1; d_gene: TRBD2; len: 13; v_gene: TRBV3-1/TRBV3-2; abundance: NA; CDR3nt: TGTGCCAGCAGGGTCTTAGCGGGAGGGCCAGAGTTCTTC; CDR3aa: CASRVLAGGPEFF
j_gene: TRBJ2-7; d_gene: NA; len: 13; v_gene: TRBV6-2/TRBV6-3; abundance: NA; CDR3nt: TGTGCCAGCAGCCGTACACAATTCTACGAGCAGTACTTC; CDR3aa: CASSRTQFYEQYF
j_gene: TRBJ2-7; d_gene: NA; len: 13; v_gene: TRBV9; abundance: NA; CDR3nt: TGTGCCAGCAGCGTAGGACTAGTGCACGAGCAGTACTTC; CDR3aa: CASSVGLVHEQYF
j_gene: TRBJ2-2; d_gene: TRBD2; len: 15; v_gene: TRBV7-6; abundance: few; CDR3nt: TGTGCCAGCAGCTCGGGACTAGCGAACACCGGGGAGCTGTTTTTT; CDR3aa: CASSSGLANTGELFF
j_gene: TRBJ1-2; d_gene: NA; len: 14; v_gene: TRBV5-4; abundance: NA; CDR3nt: TGTGCCAGCAGCTTGGATGGGCAGGGCTATGGCTACACCTTC; CDR3aa: CASSLDGQGYGYTF
j_gene: TRBJ2-7; d_gene: NA; len: 14; v_gene: TRBV23-1; abundance: NA; CDR3nt: TGCGCCAGCAGTCAAAGGGGACATTACTACGAGCAGTACTTC; CDR3aa: CASSQRGHYYEQYF
j_gene: TRBJ2-1; d_gene: NA; len: 12; v_gene: TRBV12-5; abundance: NA; CDR3nt: TGTGCTCCCTTAGAGGACAACAATGAGCAGTTCTTC; CDR3aa: CAPLEDNNEQFF
j_gene: TRBJ2-3; d_gene: TRBD2; len: 16; v_gene: TRBV19; abundance: once; CDR3nt: TGTGCCAGTGATACTAGCGGGAGGCTCCTCACAGATACGCAGTATTTT; CDR3aa: CASDTSGRLLTDTQYF
j_gene: TRBJ1-5; d_gene: NA; len: 12; v_gene: TRBV19; abundance: NA; CDR3nt: TGTGCCAGTCAGACATTGGATCAGCCCCAGCATTTT; CDR3aa: CASQTLDQPQHF
j_gene: TRBJ2-2; d_gene: TRBD1; len: 15; v_gene: TRBV2; abundance: few; CDR3nt: TGTGCCAGCAGTTTTCGGACAGGGAACACCGGGGAGCTGTTTTTT; CDR3aa: CASSFRTGNTGELFF
j_gene: TRBJ2-1; d_gene: TRBD2; len: 18; v_gene: TRBV4-1; abundance: NA; CDR3nt: TGCGCCAGCAGTCAAGGCCCAACCGGGACTAGCGTCTACAATGAGCAGTTCTTC; CDR3aa: CASSQGPTGTSVYNEQFF
j_gene: TRBJ2-7; d_gene: NA; len: 20; v_gene: TRBV6-6; abundance: once; CDR3nt: TGTGCCAGCAGCTTCGACGGAGCCGGACTCCCAGGCAGAATCAACTACGAGCAGTACTTC; CDR3aa: CASSFDGAGLPGRINYEQYF
j_gene: TRBJ2-7; d_gene: TRBD1; len: 13; v_gene: TRBV6-1; abundance: NA; CDR3nt: TGTGCCAGCAGTGAAACAGGACAGGGGAAAAAGTACTTC; CDR3aa: CASSETGQGKKYF
j_gene: TRBJ1-4; d_gene: NA; len: 15; v_gene: TRBV5-4; abundance: NA; CDR3nt: TGTGCCAGCAGCCCCGCTCGGGACATAGGGGAAAAACTGTTTTTT; CDR3aa: CASSPARDIGEKLFF
j_gene: TRBJ1-2; d_gene: TRBD1; len: 14; v_gene: TRBV6-5; abundance: NA; CDR3nt: TGTGCCAGCAGTCCCCGGGACAGGGACTATGGCTACACCTTC; CDR3aa: CASSPRDRDYGYTF
j_gene: TRBJ2-1; d_gene: NA; len: 15; v_gene: TRBV12-5; abundance: NA; CDR3nt: TGTGCTAGTGGGGGGGGCAGCGGGACGTACAATGAGCAGTTCTTC; CDR3aa: CASGGGSGTYNEQFF
j_gene: TRBJ2-3; d_gene: NA; len: 12; v_gene: TRBV18; abundance: NA; CDR3nt: TGTGCCAGCTCACCACCCGACTCACGAGAGTATTTT; CDR3aa: CASSPPDSREYF
j_gene: TRBJ1-4; d_gene: TRBD1; len: 15; v_gene: TRBV14; abundance: NA; CDR3nt: TGTGCCAGCAGCCACCTGGGACAGGGAAATGAAAAACTGTTTTTT; CDR3aa: CASSHLGQGNEKLFF
j_gene: TRBJ1-1; d_gene: TRBD1; len: 15; v_gene: TRBV7-9; abundance: few; CDR3nt: TGTGCCAGCAGCCAAAGGGGACAGGGCTTCACTGAAGCTTTCTTT; CDR3aa: CASSQRGQGFTEAFF
j_gene: TRBJ2-7; d_gene: TRBD1; len: 12; v_gene: TRBV6-5; abundance: NA; CDR3nt: TGTGCCAGCAGGACAGGGTCGGACGAGCAGTACTTC; CDR3aa: CASRTGSDEQYF
j_gene: TRBJ2-6; d_gene: TRBD1; len: 18; v_gene: TRBV28; abundance: NA; CDR3nt: TGTGCCAGCAGTCCACCAACAGGGGTTCTGGCTGGGGCCAACGTCCTGACTTTC; CDR3aa: CASSPPTGVLAGANVLTF
j_gene: TRBJ2-5; d_gene: NA; len: 14; v_gene: TRBV5-1; abundance: NA; CDR3nt: TGCGCCAGCAGCCCCCCCCCTCCCCAAGAGACCCAGTACTTC; CDR3aa: CASSPPPPQETQYF